These 11 T cell receptor beta chains share one sample of origin, sequenced in a study of PD-L1 blockade in urothelial cancer (dated by TCRdb to the late 2010s). Receptor libraries were prepared by the immunoSEQ multiplex PCR assay. TCRdb holds this immuneACCESS table with in-frame rearrangements only. Some clones are missing; in checked studies, unresolved V genes explain under half, and the rest has no known cause. This sample is represented by approximately 39,000 clones; 85% to 90% of them were singletons. Of the sample, 1.5% to 2% is held by the ten largest clones. The specimen comprised PBMCs, sampled around atezolizumab (anti-PD-L1) treatment. These receptor sequences come from a man in his 60s with urothelial cancer.

This rearrangement joins TRBV6-5 to TRBJ1-1; D ambiguous. The CDR3 contains 14 residues. CDR1 and CDR2 from the germline V gene are MNHEY and SVGAGI. V was shortened by 1 base and J by 3 bases, with 9 bases between the two germline ends. The CDR3 spells CASSYLGRDTEAFF. The CDR3 nucleotides are TGTGCCAGCAGTTACTTAGGTCGGGACACTGAAGCTTTCTTT.

This clone occurred once. This chain connects TRBV7-2 to TRBJ1-2; 8 bases agree with TRBD1. Germline CDR1 and CDR2: SGHTA and FQGNSA. The junction had 7 bases not matched to a gene; V was cut back by 6 bases and J by 4 bases. CDR3 length: 14 amino acids. The CDR3, as DNA: TGTGCCAGCAGGCTACAGGGGGTTGGCTATGGCTACACCTTC. Protein product: CASRLQGVGYGYTF.

The V and J genes are TRBV4-1 and TRBJ2-5; 8 positions agree with TRBD2. V lost 0 bases, J lost 4 bases, and 4 bases stayed unmatched. The germline gives CDR1 MGHRA, CDR2 YSYEKL. The CDR3 has 15 amino acids. CDR3 region: CASSQEGGGPETQYF. DNA for the CDR3: TGCGCCAGCAGCCAAGAGGGCGGGGGGCCAGAGACCCAGTACTTC.

The chain's CDR3 is CAWSPTSNQPQHF. CDR3 DNA: TGTGCCTGGAGTCCGACAAGCAATCAGCCCCAGCATTTT. The chain combines TRBV30 with TRBJ1-5; no reliable D call. CDR1 is GTSNPN and CDR2 is SVGIG in the germline V gene (reference sequence). The ends were cut back, 2 bases at V and 1 base at J, with 6 bases in the middle. This CDR3 has 13 residues.

The genes are TRBV5-6 and TRBJ1-1; possible D gene TRBD1, 5 bases. Germline CDR1 SGHDT, CDR2 YYEEEE. The length of the CDR3 is 14 residues. The V gene lost 1 base and the J gene lost 6 bases, with 13 bases spanning the gap. This CDR3 reads CASSLWGPDPEAFF. For the CDR3, the DNA is TGTGCCAGCAGCTTGTGGGGCCCAGACCCTGAAGCTTTCTTT. The full variable domain, in which reference TRBV5-6 and TRBJ1-1 provide the parts outside the CDR3, is DAGVTQSPTHLIKTRGQQVTLRCSPKSGHDTVSWYQQALGQGPQFIFQYYEEEERQRGNFPDRFSGHQFPNYSSELNVNALLLGDSALYLCASSLWGPDPEAFFGQGTRLTVV.

The rearrangement joins TRBV7-2 to TRBJ2-2, with D possibly being TRBD2 (6 bases). Germline V lookup: CDR1 SGHTA, CDR2 FQGNSA. Trimming took off 1 base at V and 5 bases at J, with 11 bases between the two ends. The CDR3 spans 15 residues. The CDR3 sequence is CASSLGQGGTGELFF. CDR3 sequence (DNA): TGTGCCAGCAGCTTAGGGCAGGGAGGTACCGGGGAGCTGTTTTTT.

The J gene is TRBJ2-5, the V gene TRBV9, with 10 bases aligning to TRBD2. The CDR3 has 15 amino acids. Germline V gene sequence: CDR1 SGDLS, CDR2 YYNGEE. V gave up 1 base and J gave up 1 base; unmatched junction bases: 1. The CDR3 bases are TGTGCCAGCAGCGTACCTAGCGGGGGCCAAGAGACCCAGTACTTC. Translated, it gives CASSVPSGGQETQYF. The full variable domain, with the rest looked up from reference TRBV9 and TRBJ2-5, is DSGVTQTPKHLITATGQRVTLRCSPRSGDLSVYWYQQSLDQGLQFLIQYYNGEERAKGNILERFSAQQFPDLHSELNLSSLELGDSALYFCASSVPSGGQETQYFGPGTRLLVL.

The J gene is TRBJ2-7, the V gene TRBV9; a weak D match, TRBD1 (5 bases). Germline V CDR1 and CDR2: SGDLS, YYNGEE. Trimming took off 3 bases at V and 3 bases at J, with 16 bases between the two ends. The CDR3 consists of 15 residues. The CDR3, as DNA: TGTGCCAGCAGCGCCGACACAGGCGACATCTACGAGCAGTACTTC. Translated, it gives CASSADTGDIYEQYF.

This chain connects TRBV6-1 to TRBJ1-5, with 7 bases aligning to TRBD1. The better agreement between TRBJ2-3 and the DNA end casts doubt on the J call. This CDR3 comprises 15 residues. Germline lookup yields CDR1 MNHNS and CDR2 SASEGT. CDR3 protein: CASSLDRDLNQPQYF. Written as DNA, the CDR3 is TGTGCCAGCAGCTTAGACAGGGATCTCAATCAGCCCCAGTATTTT.

The rearrangement joins TRBV27 to TRBJ1-1; unclear D gene. Germline CDR1 is MNHEY and CDR2 is SMNVEV (reference sequence). This CDR3 region has 14 residues. Trimming removed 2 bases from V and 0 bases from J, with 7 bases in between. The CDR3, as DNA: TGTGCCAGCAGTTTAAAACAGATGAACACTGAAGCTTTCTTT. It yields the protein CASSLKQMNTEAFF.

V usage is TRBV11-3 and J usage is TRBJ2-1; 7 bases line up with TRBD2. Germline V gives CDR1 SGHNT, CDR2 YENEEA. The trim removed 8 bases at V and 8 bases at J, leaving 15 bases unmatched. The CDR3 is 15 amino acids. CDR3 sequence (DNA): TGTGCCAGCCGCCCTGGGGCGGGAGATAGTGATGAGCAGTTCTTC. It yields the protein CASRPGAGDSDEQFF.